Here is one T cell receptor beta chain with its context. Its target is not known. As to time point: patch test 2, 6 weeks after DPC sensitization. As for treatment: therapeutic diphenylcyclopropenone sensitization with weekly scalp DPC. Phlebotomy was performed prior to application of every patch test. This sample stems from a study of human T cells and chemical hapten exposure. About the research overall: Variability of per-sample TCR yields stemmed mainly from small differences in pooled library volume.

A single record per CDR3 protein comes from TCRdb applying MiXCR to the RACE reads. The sample yields tens of thousands of distinct CDR3 sequences, about a tenth seen once. Findings and limits, study-wide: Patch test score was positively correlated with the counts of TCRs that had expanded at PT1.

The germline gives CDR1 MDHEN, CDR2 SYDVKM. This CDR3 is built from 14 residues. Trimming removed 4 bases from V and 10 bases from J, with 16 bases in between. Sequencing used whole blood, obtained in connection with sensitization to the hapten diphenylcyclopropenone (DPC). The chain carries TRBV28 and TRBJ1-4, with D perhaps matching TRBD1 (6 bases). The receptor comes from a woman between 25 and 40 years old with alopecia areata. Some clones in this sample may be carry-over from other donors' samples. CDR3: CASSWEGLRGKLFF. Written as DNA, the CDR3 is TGTGCCAGCAGTTGGGAGGGGCTCAGGGGAAAACTGTTTTTT. The complete variable domain, with remaining parts taken from reference TRBV28 and TRBJ1-4, reads DVKVTQSSRYLVKRTGEKVFLECVQDMDHENMFWYRQDPGLGLRLIYFSYDVKMKEKGDIPEGYSVSREKKERFSLILESASTNQTSMYLCASSWEGLRGKLFFGSGTQLSVL.